The 7 T cell receptor beta chains given below trace back to one sample, sequenced in a study of T cell repertoires in cytomegalovirus infection (dated by TCRdb to about 2019). For these receptors, no antigen is known. What this sample's treatment or condition label stands for: in vitro stimulation with specific CMV peptide epitopes to enrich CMV-specific T cells. Sequenced on an Illumina HiSeq 1500. In-frame beta chains were kept once TCRdb had trimmed the public reads at Q25 with fastp and called clones with MiXCR. Each entry is one CDR3 protein sequence, shown with its most common DNA and genes. The sample profile shows 300,000 to 400,000 distinct CDR3 sequences; about 27% of them were found once. In total, the top ten clones hold about 20% of the sample. The material was cultured PBMCs, obtained from culture after CMV antigen stimulation. The receptors originated from a human donor in good health (CMV status not recorded). Some clones in this sample may be carry-over from other donors' samples.

This clonotype was observed a few times. This chain joins TRBV7-2 and TRBJ2-5, with TRBD2 as a possible D gene (6 bases). Germline values: CDR1 SGHTA, CDR2 FQGNSA. The ends were cut back, 9 bases at V and 5 bases at J, with 16 bases in the middle. This CDR3 has 13 amino acids. The CDR3 loop reads CASHGGFGETQYF. As DNA, the CDR3 is TGTGCCAGTCACGGGGGATTTGGGGAGACCCAGTACTTC.

The chain couples TRBV19 to TRBJ2-2; no reliable D call. Trimming took off 5 bases at V and 6 bases at J, with 13 bases between the two ends. Germline lookup yields CDR1 LNHDA and CDR2 SQIVND (reference sequence). The CDR3 has 14 residues. The CDR3 sequence is CASSPLPGAGELFF. CDR3 bases: TGTGCCAGTAGTCCTCTCCCAGGCGCCGGGGAGCTGTTTTTT.

In nucleotides, the CDR3 is TGTGCCAGCAGTCTCCCCCACACTGAAGCTTTCTTT. Translation: CASSLPHTEAFF. V usage is TRBV12-3 or TRBV12-4 and J usage is TRBJ1-1; D is undetermined. The CDR3 has 12 residues. With 5 bases removed from V and 3 bases from J, the gap between germline ends came to 7 bases.

The V and J genes are TRBV20-1 and TRBJ2-4; the D gene is possibly TRBD2 (6 bases). V was pared by 0 bases and J by 0 bases, with 15 bases between. The CDR3 is 17 residues long. Germline CDR1 reads DFQATT; CDR2 reads SNEGSKA (reference sequence). The CDR3 reads CSARDQTSPLAKNIQYF. DNA of the CDR3: TGCAGTGCTAGAGATCAAACTAGCCCCCTAGCCAAAAACATTCAGTACTTC.

This clonotype has more than one count but fewer than ten. The genes are TRBV6-2 or TRBV6-3 and TRBJ1-1; possibly TRBD1 for D (6 bases). CDR3 length: 19 residues. Germline V lookup: CDR1 MNHEY, CDR2 SVGEGT. The V end was cut by 2 bases, the J end by 1 base, with 23 bases between. CDR3 DNA sequence: TGTGCCAGCAGTTACCGAATCGGGCAGGGGTTTTCCGGGAACACTGAAGCTTTCTTT. Encoded protein: CASSYRIGQGFSGNTEAFF.

This clonotype was detected only a few times. The chain couples TRBV6-6 to TRBJ2-2; tentative D call: TRBD1 (6 bases). V dropped 0 bases and J dropped 6 bases, with 17 bases sitting between them. Germline lookup yields CDR1 MNHNY and CDR2 SVGAGI (reference sequence). The CDR3 has 17 amino acids. As DNA, the CDR3 is TGTGCCAGCAGTTACTCCAGTGACAGGACCCTAGCCGGGGAGCTGTTTTTT. Protein: CASSYSSDRTLAGELFF.

This sequence joins TRBV25-1 and TRBJ1-1, with D perhaps matching TRBD1 (5 bases). The CDR3 is 12 residues long. Trimming pared 7 bases from V and 5 bases from J, leaving 11 bases between. The germline CDR1 and CDR2 sequences are MGHDK and SYGVNS. The CDR3 DNA sequence: TGTGCCAGCACAGGGTTTAGGACTGAAGCTTTCTTT. Amino acid sequence: CASTGFRTEAFF.